Listed below are T cell receptor beta chains from one sample, sequenced in a study of blood T cell repertoires in COVID-19. Data came from immunoSEQ multiplex PCR; TCRdb stores just in-frame clones and leaves some out. The top ten hold roughly 11% of the sample, which has 270,000 or so clones, about 90% seen once. The material sequenced was peripheral blood. The receptors originated from a woman in her thirties with COVID-19, enrolled during active disease. CDR3s leave out the opening cysteine and the closing phenylalanine or tryptophan. Size values are once, few and many counts, or a class for expanded clones, and some rows have none.

>TRBV6-6|.|TRBJ1-3
ASSHLGQTGNTIY
>TRBV21-1|.|TRBJ2-7
ASRLAPGQGSYEQY
>TRBV15|.|TRBJ2-1
ATSRGGTYNEQF
>TRBV2|.|TRBJ2-2
ASSAAGLATGELF
>TRBV7-2|.|TRBJ1-2
ASSFIHTPGYGYT
>TRBV29-1|.|TRBJ1-1
SVGGHLGGTEAF
>TRBV4-2|.|TRBJ1-2
ASSAHTGVDGYT
>TRBV6-4|.|TRBJ1-1
ASRGTGEAF
>TRBV6-6|.|TRBJ1-2
ASSPTSGTNYGYT
>TRBV13|.|TRBJ2-7
ASSSLGGGWYEQY
>TRBV2|.|TRBJ2-3
ASIQTSGGTTDTQY
>TRBV19|.|TRBJ2-3
ASSIKYRGWCTDTQY
>TRBV24-1|once|TRBJ2-5
ATSDWTSGGPQETQY
>TRBV4-1|.|TRBJ2-2
ASSQRADNTGELF
>TRBV6-1|.|TRBJ1-1
ASSVSVGIRDTEAF
>TRBV10-2|.|TRBJ1-5
ASSEGRGLQPQH
>TRBV5-1|.|TRBJ2-5
ASSLSGGTVETQY